This TCR beta chain came from a study of cytotoxic CD8 clonotypes in ibrutinib-treated CLL. Study summary: Patients attained some 25 partial and 2 complete responses; at median approximately 64 months, about 14 remained remitted while some 12 progressed. Overall study results and limits: Public clonotypes were seen rarely and were contracted or stable on treatment. Baseline-level clonality went beyond age-matched healthy donors and moved in step with circulating CD8+ T-cell counts.

Sequencing used immunoSEQ multiplex PCR; TCRdb keeps in-frame clones, though not all of them. The sample yields approximately 67,000 clones, approximately 80% seen once. The sample holds a few counts of this clone. Its antigen is still unknown. Germline-derived CDR1 and CDR2 are KGHSH and LQKENI. V lost 0 bases to trimming and J lost 5 bases, with 7 bases between them. The CDR3 runs 13 residues. This specimen was PBMCs, taken at disease progression, from a patient treated with ibrutinib. This TCR was recovered from a human donor with chronic lymphocytic leukemia. The chain joins TRBV18 to TRBJ1-1; unclear D gene. CDR3 sequence reads: CASSPPGWTEAFF. The CDR3 region has the DNA TGTGCCAGCTCACCACCAGGGTGGACTGAAGCTTTCTTT. The full variable domain, completed using reference TRBV18 and TRBJ1-1, is NAGVMQNPRHLVRRRGQEARLRCSPMKGHSHVYWYRQLPEEGLKFMVYLQKENIIDESGMPKERFSAEFPKEGPSILRIQQVVRGDSAAYFCASSPPGWTEAFFGQGTRLTVV.